Described below is a single T cell receptor (beta chain) sequence and its context. This entry belongs to a study of CD8+ T cells in alopecia areata. Overall study: Each day, treated patients took oral tofacitinib twice, at 5 to 10 mg per dose. The percentage of affected scalp area served as the score of severity for treated patients.

Sequencing templates came from extracted RNA that was reverse transcribed into cDNA. Sequencing used immunoSEQ multiplex PCR; TCRdb keeps in-frame clones, though not all of them. The sample includes more than 150,000 clones, approximately 60% of them seen just once. Treatment indicated: oral pan-JAK inhibitor, 5-10 mg twice daily. Peripheral blood and lesional scalp punch biopsies came from alopecia areata patients. After removal of 1 base from V and 3 bases from J, the junction contained 11 bases not matched to a gene. Germline V gene lookup returns CDR1 SEHNR and CDR2 FQNEAQ (reference sequence). The CDR3 contains 18 residues.

The clonotype was recovered from a human donor with alopecia areata. V usage is TRBV7-9 and J usage is TRBJ2-5; 10 positions match TRBD2. Sequenced here: CD4+ T cells sorted from blood, sampled at week 4, from a patient treated with tofacitinib. Here the CDR3 reads CASSLVVSSGRLKETQYF. In DNA, the CDR3 is TGTGCCAGCAGCTTAGTTGTGTCTAGCGGGAGACTAAAAGAGACCCAGTACTTC.